One TCR beta chain is described in this entry. Antigen: not known. Germline loops: CDR1 MDHEN, CDR2 SYDVKM. The CDR3 extends over 11 amino acids. These data originate in a study of cytomegalovirus exposure and HLA in healthy donors. Study conclusions and caveats: Three of the chains that were CMV-associated were confirmed in vitro to be specific for CMV antigens. Overall, roughly 170 TCR beta chains were annotated as cytomegalovirus-associated. For cytomegalovirus status, the classifier reportedly gave diagnoses with high specificity and sensitivity.

Here immunoSEQ multiplex PCR was the method, and the copy in TCRdb shows in-frame clones only, minus some. The sample lists roughly 330,000 clones; about nine tenths were seen once. The sequence came from a woman in her thirties in good health and CMV-seropositive. What was sequenced was PBMCs. V is TRBV28 and J is TRBJ1-1, with TRBD1 matching 7 bases. The CDR3 nucleotides are TGTGGAACTCAGGGGGACACTGAAGCTTTCTTT. Amino acid sequence: CGTQGDTEAFF.